This T cell receptor beta chain was sequenced for a study of blood T cell repertoires in COVID-19. The wider study: Samples of COVID-19 (acute and convalescent) were obtained from the United States, Italy and Spain. PBMCs, B-cell-depleted T cells, or T cells were the source of the cDNA or gDNA that made up the material.

Original processing methods: From reference gene primer amplification, estimates of nucleated cell counts were derived. Profiled with immunoSEQ multiplex PCR; TCRdb holds only in-frame clones, not every one. For V, J and clone size, that table is used; D and trimming come from the DNA. In the table there are approximately 85,000 clones, roughly 88% of which are singletons. Trimming removed 7 bases from V and 4 bases from J; junction bases left unmatched: 6. CDR3 length equals 14 residues. CDR1 MNHEY and CDR2 SVGAGI come from the germline V gene. This TCR was recovered from a woman in her 50s in a cohort sampled during active COVID-19. The rearrangement links TRBV6-5 to TRBJ2-2; TRBD1 agrees at 7 bases. Sequenced sample: peripheral blood. This chain's CDR3 is CASTPDRSTGELFF. In DNA, the CDR3 is TGTGCCAGCACCCCGGACAGGTCCACCGGGGAGCTGTTTTTT.